These T cell receptor beta chains were read from a single sample in a study of cytomegalovirus exposure and HLA in healthy donors. Using immunoSEQ multiplex PCR, the repertoire was profiled, and TCRdb retains in-frame clones only, with some absent. The sample lists about 170,000 clones, roughly three quarters occurring once. Sequencing was done on a sample of PBMCs. All receptors come from a woman between 45 and 60 years old in good health and CMV-seropositive. The CDR3 runs from the conserved cysteine through the conserved F or W. The D gene is left open where the match is weak. For some rows the clone size is stated as once, few or many, or as a class when expanded; others skip it.

J gene | CDR3 length | clone size | D gene | V gene | CDR3 protein | CDR3 DNA
TRBJ1-6 | 13 | . | . | TRBV6-6 | CASSGQPEPPLHF | TGTGCCAGCAGTGGTCAACCAGAACCGCCCCTCCACTTT
TRBJ1-1 | 13 | . | . | TRBV29-1 | CSVCSGACTEAFF | TGCAGCGTTTGTTCTGGGGCATGCACTGAAGCTTTCTTT
TRBJ1-1 | 16 | few | TRBD1 | TRBV25-1 | CASSWGDRGLNTEAFF | TGTGCCAGCAGTTGGGGGGACAGGGGGCTGAACACTGAAGCTTTCTTT
TRBJ2-3 | 18 | . | TRBD1 | TRBV11-2 | CASSPIETGATSTDTQYF | TGTGCCAGCAGCCCCATAGAGACAGGGGCCACTAGCACAGATACGCAGTATTTT
TRBJ2-3 | 17 | . | TRBD2 | TRBV7-3 | CASSAPLAGGSTDTQYF | TGTGCCAGCAGCGCCCCCCTAGCGGGAGGGAGCACAGATACGCAGTATTTT
TRBJ1-2 | 13 | . | TRBD1 | TRBV11-2 | CASSLTGIYGYTF | TGTGCCAGCAGCTTGACAGGGATCTATGGCTACACCTTC
TRBJ2-1 | 17 | . | TRBD1 | TRBV14 | CASSQDNRGRPYNEQFF | TGTGCCAGCAGCCAAGATAACAGGGGCCGACCCTACAATGAGCAGTTCTTC
TRBJ2-7 | 13 | . | TRBD1 | TRBV29-1 | CSVAWTGGDEQYF | TGCAGCGTTGCTTGGACAGGGGGGGACGAGCAGTACTTC
TRBJ2-2 | 17 | few | TRBD2 | TRBV11-2 | CASSFDSGGIDTGELFF | TGTGCCAGCAGCTTTGATAGCGGGGGGATTGACACCGGGGAGCTGTTTTTT
TRBJ2-7 | 14 | . | TRBD1 | TRBV19 | CASSISDRLYEQYF | TGTGCCAGTAGTATCTCGGACAGGCTATACGAGCAGTACTTC
TRBJ1-5 | 15 | few | . | TRBV4-2 | CASSQEGHSNQPQHF | TGTGCCAGCAGCCAAGAGGGACATAGCAATCAGCCCCAGCATTTT
TRBJ1-1 | 13 | . | . | TRBV7-9 | CASSLTTGGEAFF | TGTGCCAGCAGCTTAACTACGGGGGGCGAAGCTTTCTTT
TRBJ1-1 | 10 | once | . | TRBV30 | CACNDSPAFF | TGTGCCTGCAACGACAGCCCGGCTTTCTTT
TRBJ1-3 | 14 | . | . | TRBV7-9 | CASSRSGSGNTIYF | TGTGCCAGCAGCCGGAGCGGGAGTGGAAACACCATATATTTT
TRBJ1-4 | 14 | . | TRBD1 | TRBV29-1 | CSVAGQGVGEKLFF | TGCAGCGTAGCGGGACAGGGTGTGGGTGAAAAACTGTTTTTT
TRBJ1-1 | 14 | once | . | TRBV6-4 | CASSPQGRDTEAFF | TGTGCCAGCAGTCCACAGGGAAGGGACACTGAAGCTTTCTTT
TRBJ2-3 | 16 | . | TRBD2 | TRBV27 | CASSIPGTSGADTQYF | TGTGCCAGCAGTATCCCCGGGACTAGCGGGGCAGATACGCAGTATTTT
TRBJ1-4 | 16 | . | . | TRBV10-3 | CAISESNRATNEKLFF | TGTGCCATCAGTGAGTCCAACAGGGCAACTAATGAAAAACTGTTTTTT
TRBJ1-6 | 14 | . | . | TRBV28 | CATFEVGQDSPLHF | TGTGCCACCTTTGAGGTGGGGCAGGATTCACCCCTCCACTTT
TRBJ2-2 | 16 | . | TRBD2 | TRBV7-2 | CASSLHGAGDTGELFF | TGTGCCAGCAGCTTACACGGAGCGGGAGACACCGGGGAGCTGTTTTTT
TRBJ2-2 | 14 | . | TRBD2 | TRBV6-1 | CASSASGKIGELFF | TGTGCCAGCAGTGCCAGCGGGAAGATCGGGGAGCTGTTTTTT
TRBJ2-7 | 13 | once | . | TRBV6-5 | CASSYPQGNEQYF | TGTGCCAGCAGTTACCCCCAGGGGAACGAGCAGTACTTC
TRBJ1-6 | 15 | . | TRBD1 | TRBV27 | CASSDRGYYNSPLHF | TGTGCCAGCAGTGACAGGGGCTACTATAATTCACCCCTCCACTTT
TRBJ1-1 | 13 | . | . | TRBV27 | CASSTTTRTEAFF | TGTGCCAGCAGTACGACGACCAGGACTGAAGCTTTCTTT
TRBJ2-1 | 16 | . | . | TRBV28 | CASVNGGPTRLHEQFF | TGTGCCAGCGTTAACGGGGGGCCGACTAGACTCCATGAGCAGTTCTTC
TRBJ2-2 | 14 | . | TRBD1 | TRBV11-3 | CASSSRGPTGELFF | TGTGCCAGCAGCTCCAGGGGGCCCACCGGGGAGCTGTTTTTT
TRBJ2-2 | 16 | once | TRBD1 | TRBV5-1 | CASSLWGQGNTGELFF | TGCGCCAGCAGCTTGTGGGGACAGGGGAACACCGGGGAGCTGTTTTTT
TRBJ1-1 | 16 | . | TRBD1 | TRBV29-1 | CSVPGTGVLENTEAFF | TGCAGCGTGCCCGGGACAGGGGTTTTGGAGAACACTGAAGCTTTCTTT
TRBJ1-1 | 12 | . | . | TRBV30 | CAWSSPIVRAFF | TGTGCCTGGAGTTCCCCCATCGTCAGGGCTTTCTTT
TRBJ1-2 | 12 | . | . | TRBV6-1 | CASKTGNYGYTF | TGTGCCAGCAAAACAGGAAACTATGGCTACACCTTC
TRBJ2-3 | 17 | . | TRBD1 | TRBV4-1 | CASSPGQGSRSTDTQYF | TGCGCCAGCAGCCCAGGACAGGGGAGTAGAAGCACAGATACGCAGTATTTT
TRBJ2-7 | 13 | . | . | TRBV10-2 | CASSGQGGYEQYF | TGCGCCAGCAGTGGGCAAGGGGGCTACGAGCAGTACTTC
TRBJ2-1 | 14 | . | . | TRBV5-6 | CASSQTETINEQFF | TGTGCCAGCAGCCAGACAGAGACCATCAATGAGCAGTTCTTC
TRBJ1-4 | 13 | . | . | TRBV7-9 | CASSLASNEKLFF | TGTGCCAGCAGCTTAGCCAGTAATGAAAAACTGTTTTTT
TRBJ1-1 | 11 | . | . | TRBV29-1 | CSVALGPEAFF | TGCAGCGTTGCCCTTGGCCCTGAAGCTTTCTTT
TRBJ1-2 | 18 | . | TRBD1 | TRBV7-9 | CASSGFRGPHTLNYGYTF | TGTGCCAGCAGCGGCTTTAGGGGGCCCCACACCTTAAACTATGGCTACACCTTC
TRBJ2-1 | 14 | . | . | TRBV7-2 | CASSLDPGRRFTFF | TGTGCCAGCAGCTTAGATCCAGGGAGGAGATTTACGTTCTTC
TRBJ2-1 | 11 | . | TRBD1 | TRBV13 | CASSSTGQGIF | TGTGCCAGCAGCTCGACCGGACAGGGGATCTTC
TRBJ2-1 | 15 | . | . | TRBV5-6 | CASSLVGLDYNEQFF | TGTGCCAGCAGCTTGGTGGGACTTGACTACAATGAGCAGTTCTTC
TRBJ1-5 | 15 | . | . | TRBV19 | CASSMFHGGGTPQHF | TGTGCCAGTAGTATGTTTCATGGGGGGGGAACCCCCCAGCATTTT
TRBJ1-1 | 12 | few | . | TRBV6-5 | CASSSQGAEAFF | TGTGCCAGCAGTTCTCAGGGTGCTGAAGCTTTCTTT
TRBJ2-7 | 13 | once | . | TRBV4-1 | CASSQDSRYEQYF | TGCGCCAGCAGCCAAGATTCGCGGTACGAGCAGTACTTC
TRBJ2-1 | 15 | . | TRBD2 | TRBV25-1 | CASSEWAGGPNEQFF | TGTGCCAGCAGTGAATGGGCGGGAGGCCCCAATGAGCAGTTCTTC
TRBJ2-1 | 15 | . | TRBD2 | TRBV30 | CAWSELAGLHNEQFF | TGTGCCTGGAGTGAACTAGCGGGGCTTCACAATGAGCAGTTCTTC
TRBJ2-7 | 17 | . | . | TRBV15 | CATSRGGGGGTFYEQYF | TGTGCCACCAGCAGAGGGGGAGGGGGGGGAACATTCTACGAGCAGTACTTC
TRBJ2-7 | 13 | . | . | TRBV6-6 | CASSWDKSYEQYF | TGTGCCAGCAGTTGGGACAAGTCCTACGAGCAGTACTTC
TRBJ1-1 | 18 | . | TRBD1 | TRBV9 | CASSPRDSGSPMNTEAFF | TGTGCCAGCAGCCCCAGGGACAGCGGCTCACCCATGAACACTGAAGCTTTCTTT
TRBJ2-1 | 13 | . | . | TRBV28 | CASSLTAINEQFF | TGTGCCAGCAGTCTGACTGCTATCAATGAGCAGTTCTTC
TRBJ2-7 | 12 | . | . | TRBV28 | CASSSTSYEQYF | TGTGCCAGCAGTTCCACTTCCTACGAGCAGTACTTC
TRBJ1-2 | 13 | . | TRBD1 | TRBV6-1 | CASSEGQVYGYTF | TGTGCCAGCAGTGAGGGACAGGTCTATGGCTACACCTTC
TRBJ2-5 | 16 | . | TRBD2 | TRBV9 | CASSVTALAGGETQYF | TGTGCCAGCAGCGTAACGGCGCTAGCGGGGGGGGAGACCCAGTACTTC
TRBJ2-1 | 19 | . | . | TRBV7-9 | CASSTSRGPSPNPNNEQFF | TGTGCCAGCAGCACCTCCAGAGGGCCTAGTCCTAATCCAAACAATGAGCAGTTCTTC
TRBJ2-2 | 14 | . | . | TRBV7-2 | CASSLGGGTGELFF | TGTGCCAGCAGCTTAGGTGGGGGGACCGGGGAGCTGTTTTTT
TRBJ1-6 | 18 | . | . | TRBV4-1 | CASSQEVEAASYNSPLHF | TGCGCCAGCAGCCAAGAAGTTGAGGCAGCCTCCTATAATTCACCCCTCCACTTT
TRBJ2-7 | 13 | . | TRBD1 | TRBV5-4 | CASSLNRGYEQYF | TGTGCCAGCAGCTTGAACAGGGGATACGAGCAGTACTTC